Listed here are 32 T cell receptor beta chains from one sample, sequenced in a study of cytotoxic CD8 clonotypes in ibrutinib-treated CLL. Repertoires were generated with immunoSEQ multiplex PCR, while TCRdb's copy carries only in-frame clones and drops some. The top ten hold approximately 4.4% of the sample, which has fewer than 85,000 clones, 70% to 80% seen once. The specimen comprised PBMCs, sampled after 12 months of ibrutinib treatment. These receptors were collected from a human donor with chronic lymphocytic leukemia.

This clone was detected many times. The genes are TRBV9 and TRBJ2-5, with 8 bases fitting TRBD2. The CDR3 has 13 residues. The junction had 5 bases not matched to a gene; V was cut back by 3 bases and J by 7 bases. Germline loops: CDR1 SGDLS, CDR2 YYNGEE. CDR3 sequence reads: CASSALAGGTQYF. The DNA for the CDR3 is TGTGCCAGCAGCGCCCTAGCGGGTGGGACCCAGTACTTC. Supplemented by reference TRBV9 and TRBJ2-5, the full variable domain reads DSGVTQTPKHLITATGQRVTLRCSPRSGDLSVYWYQQSLDQGLQFLIQYYNGEERAKGNILERFSAQQFPDLHSELNLSSLELGDSALYFCASSALAGGTQYFGPGTRLLVL.

V gene TRBV4-2 combines with J gene TRBJ2-7; D unresolved. This CDR3 is 13 amino acids long. Germline V gives CDR1 LGHNA, CDR2 YNFKEQ. V lost 4 bases and J 4 bases, leaving 11 bases between the germline ends. The CDR3 DNA reads TGTGCCAGCAGCCCCGAGGACGGGTACGAGCAGTACTTC. It is translated as CASSPEDGYEQYF.

This chain joins TRBV5-4 and TRBJ2-6; D remains ambiguous. The CDR3 contains 18 residues. V dropped 0 bases and J dropped 0 bases, with 13 bases sitting between them. The germline V gene has CDR1 SGHNT and CDR2 YYREEE (reference sequence). CDR3 amino acids: CASSLAPTAYSGANVLTF. Written as DNA, the CDR3 is TGTGCCAGCAGCTTGGCTCCGACGGCCTACTCTGGGGCCAACGTCCTGACTTTC. The complete variable domain, with remaining parts taken from reference TRBV5-4 and TRBJ2-6, reads ETGVTQSPTHLIKTRGQQVTLRCSSQSGHNTVSWYQQALGQGPQFIFQYYREEENGRGNFPPRFSGLQFPNYSSELNVNALELDDSALYLCASSLAPTAYSGANVLTFGAGSRLTVL.

The chain employs TRBV15 and TRBJ2-7, with 9 bases aligning to TRBD1. The CDR3 runs 15 residues. Germline V gene data show CDR1 as LNHNV and CDR2 as YYDKDF (reference sequence). With V trimmed by 4 bases and J by 4 bases, 8 bases remained unmatched. In DNA form, the CDR3 reads TGTGCCACCAGCACAACCCGGGACAGGGTGTACGAGCAGTACTTC. Amino acid sequence: CATSTTRDRVYEQYF.

The chain employs TRBV19 and TRBJ2-7, with 8 bases fitting TRBD2. The CDR3 is 15 amino acids. Germline trimming cut 6 bases from V and 4 bases from J; bases unmatched to any gene: 11. The germline V gene has CDR1 LNHDA and CDR2 SQIVND (reference sequence). The CDR3 reads CASRPGLGGIYEQYF. The CDR3 DNA reads TGTGCCAGTAGACCGGGACTAGGGGGTATATACGAGCAGTACTTC. The entire variable domain, with the rest obtained from reference TRBV19 and TRBJ2-7, is as follows: DGGITQSPKYLFRKEGQNVTLSCEQNLNHDAMYWYRQDPGQGLRLIYYSQIVNDFQKGDIAEGYSVSREKKESFPLTVTSAQKNPTAFYLCASRPGLGGIYEQYFGPGTRLTVT.

The chain combines TRBV7-3 with TRBJ2-2; D is perhaps TRBD1 (6 bases). Germline values: CDR1 SGHTA, CDR2 FQGTGA. The CDR3 totals 13 residues. Between the trimmed V and J ends, which lost 1 base and 6 bases, there was a span of 6 bases. CDR3 amino acids: CASSLNRAGELFF. The CDR3 DNA follows: TGTGCCAGCAGCTTAAACAGGGCCGGGGAGCTGTTTTTT. The whole variable domain, remainder taken from reference TRBV7-3 and TRBJ2-2, is GAGVSQTPSNKVTEKGKYVELRCDPISGHTALYWYRQSLGQGPEFLIYFQGTGAADDSGLPNDRFFAVRPEGSVSTLKIQRTERGDSAVYLCASSLNRAGELFFGEGSRLTVL.

This chain joins TRBV30 and TRBJ2-5; perhaps TRBD2 as D (6 bases). V lost 4 bases and J 5 bases, leaving 8 bases between the germline ends. This CDR3 spans 11 amino acids. In germline, CDR1 is GTSNPN, CDR2 SVGIG (reference sequence). CDR3 in amino acids: CAWNGGETQYF. CDR3 coding DNA: TGTGCCTGGAATGGGGGGGAGACCCAGTACTTC.

As to this clone: The sample carries other DNA sequences with the same CDR3. V and J are TRBV5-1 and TRBJ2-3, with a possible D match to TRBD1 (7 bases). The length of the CDR3 is 12 residues. CDR1 SGHRS and CDR2 YFSETQ come from the germline V gene. Trimming took 3 bases from V and 11 from J, leaving 13 bases between them. The CDR3 spells CASSSGDREQYF. The CDR3 bases are TGCGCCAGCAGCTCGGGGGACAGAGAGCAGTATTTT.

The rearrangement links TRBV4-1 to TRBJ2-1; D remains ambiguous. CDR3 length equals 17 residues. The germline V gene encodes CDR1 MGHRA and CDR2 YSYEKL. Trimming cost V 0 bases and J 0 bases, with 12 bases left between them. The CDR3 region is CASSQDPAQYSYNEQFF. The CDR3 DNA sequence: TGCGCCAGCAGCCAAGACCCAGCGCAATACTCCTACAATGAGCAGTTCTTC.

This rearrangement joins TRBV18 to TRBJ1-4; no clear D. CDR3 length: 16 residues. The germline V gene encodes CDR1 KGHSH and CDR2 LQKENI. V lost 5 bases and J lost 6, with 19 bases in between. The CDR3 loop reads CASSTRIGVSHEKLFF. The CDR3, as DNA: TGTGCCAGCTCAACCAGAATCGGGGTGTCGCATGAAAAACTGTTTTTT.

This clone showed up just a few times. The chain employs TRBV11-2 and TRBJ1-3; D is ambiguous. This CDR3 spans 13 amino acids. Germline V lookup: CDR1 SGHAT, CDR2 FQNNGV. Trimming pared 3 bases from V and 7 bases from J, leaving 10 bases between. Here the CDR3 reads CASSFGEGNTIYF. CDR3 DNA: TGTGCCAGCAGCTTCGGGGAGGGCAACACCATATATTTT.

This clone was seen only a few times. J is TRBJ2-7 and V is TRBV6-5; possible D gene TRBD1, 5 bases. Germline V gives CDR1 MNHEY, CDR2 SVGAGI. Trimming pared 2 bases from V and 0 bases from J, leaving 11 bases between. This CDR3 contains 15 residues. As DNA, the CDR3 is TGTGCCAGCAGTTACGGGGCAGAGAGCTCCTACGAGCAGTACTTC. This gives the protein CASSYGAESSYEQYF.

The chain carries TRBV6-6 and TRBJ1-2; 10 bases align to TRBD1. V dropped 5 bases and J dropped 8; count of bases not matched to a gene: 8. This CDR3 is 14 amino acids long. Per the germline V gene, CDR1 is MNHNY and CDR2 is SVGAGI (reference sequence). The CDR3 DNA follows: TGTGCCAGCAGTAGGACAGGGGGAGAAGGGGGCTACACCTTC. It encodes CASSRTGGEGGYTF.

The chain employs TRBV28 and TRBJ1-5; D unclear. Germline V gives CDR1 MDHEN, CDR2 SYDVKM. This CDR3 spans 12 amino acids. Trimming stripped 8 bases from V and 6 bases from J, with 11 bases between. The CDR3 DNA reads TGTGCCAGCGCCGCCCCGGGTCAGCCCCAGCATTTT. Protein product: CASAAPGQPQHF.

This clone showed up just a few times. Other DNA sequences from this sample encode an identical CDR3 as well. V and J are TRBV7-2 and TRBJ1-5, with no clear D. V gave up 6 bases and J gave up 0 bases, with 6 bases separating them. Germline loops: CDR1 SGHTA, CDR2 FQGNSA. This CDR3 spans 13 amino acids. Here the CDR3 DNA reads TGTGCCAGCAGTCAGAATAGCAATCAGCCCCAGCATTTT. Translating gives CASSQNSNQPQHF. The full variable domain, in which reference TRBV7-2 and TRBJ1-5 provide the parts outside the CDR3, is GAGVSQSPSNKVTEKGKDVELRCDPISGHTALYWYRQSLGQGLEFLIYFQGNSAPDKSGLPSDRFSAERTGGSVSTLTIQRTQQEDSAVYLCASSQNSNQPQHFGDGTRLSIL.

The gene calls are TRBV5-6 and TRBJ2-3; 11 bases match TRBD2. CDR1 SGHDT and CDR2 YYEEEE come from the germline V gene. Germline trimming cut 4 bases from V and 2 bases from J; bases unmatched to any gene: 3. The CDR3 covers 15 residues. The DNA of the CDR3 is TGTGCCAGCAGCCCGACTAGCGGGAACACAGATACGCAGTATTTT. Protein sequence: CASSPTSGNTDTQYF.

This clone has just one count. The chain is built from TRBV20-1 and TRBJ1-2; unclear D gene. The CDR3 sequence is 11 residues long. Germline CDR1 is DFQATT and CDR2 is SNEGSKA (reference sequence). Trimming cost V 3 bases and J 1 base, with 3 bases left between them. DNA for the CDR3: TGCAGTGCTAGGATTAACTATGGCTACACCTTC. This codes for CSARINYGYTF.

The chain recombines TRBV6-5 with TRBJ1-1, with D perhaps TRBD1 (5 bases). Trimming stripped 0 bases from V and 11 bases from J, with 19 bases between. This CDR3 contains 15 residues. Per germline, CDR1 MNHEY and CDR2 SVGAGI. CDR3 nucleotide sequence: TGTGCCAGCAGTTACTCGGGGGGTACGCCTTTGGGGGCTTTCTTT. Amino acid sequence: CASSYSGGTPLGAFF.

V gene TRBV7-3 combines with J gene TRBJ1-1; 7 bases fit TRBD1. This CDR3 has 13 residues. The V segment lost 4 bases and the J segment 11 bases; nucleotides outside the gene matches: 10. Germline CDR1 and CDR2: SGHTA and FQGTGA. The CDR3 DNA reads as TGTGCCAGCAGCTCCACGAACAGGGGAAGGGCTTTCTTT. It yields the protein CASSSTNRGRAFF.

The V and J genes are TRBV7-3 and TRBJ2-3, with 7 bases aligning to TRBD1. Trimming cost V 5 bases and J 2 bases; bases outside gene matches: 10. In germline, CDR1 is SGHTA, CDR2 FQGTGA. The CDR3 is 16 residues long. CDR3 loop: CASSPAPGQSTDTQYF. CDR3 sequence (DNA): TGTGCCAGCAGCCCAGCGCCGGGACAGTCCACAGATACGCAGTATTTT.

The CDR3 DNA is TGTGCCAGCAGTTACGGGGGGCATGAAGCTTTCTTT. It is translated as CASSYGGHEAFF. This rearrangement joins TRBV6-6 to TRBJ1-1, with D maybe TRBD1 (6 bases). CDR3 size: 12 residues. CDR1 MNHNY and CDR2 SVGAGI come from the germline V gene (reference sequence). Trimming pared 2 bases from V and 7 bases from J, leaving 8 bases between.

This chain links TRBV5-1 with TRBJ2-2; the match to TRBD2 covers 7 bases. This CDR3 contains 15 residues. V was pared by 6 bases and J by 0 bases, with 5 bases of the junction left unmatched. CDR1 is SGHRS, CDR2 YFSETQ, per germline. The CDR3 sequence: CASTLAATNTGELFF. DNA of the CDR3: TGCGCCAGCACCCTAGCGGCAACGAACACCGGGGAGCTGTTTTTT.

This chain connects TRBV28 to TRBJ1-5; D perhaps matches TRBD1 (5 bases). V was shortened by 6 bases and J by 4 bases, with 16 bases between the two germline ends. CDR1 and CDR2 (germline): MDHEN, SYDVKM. This CDR3 contains 15 residues. CDR3 sequence: CASRPRGSENQPQHF. CDR3 bases: TGTGCCAGCAGGCCGAGGGGTTCCGAAAATCAGCCCCAGCATTTT.

This chain uses TRBV7-2 with TRBJ2-5; 14 bases map to TRBD2. Germline V CDR1 and CDR2: SGHTA, FQGNSA. Germline trimming cut 1 base from V and 4 bases from J; bases unmatched to any gene: 2. The CDR3 contains 16 residues. DNA for the CDR3: TGTGCCAGCAGCTTAGGGGGACTAGCGGGAGCAGAGACCCAGTACTTC. It is translated as CASSLGGLAGAETQYF.

CDR3 coding DNA: TGTGCCAGCAGCTTAATTGACTTAAATGAGCAGTTCTTC. This sequence encodes CASSLIDLNEQFF. The chain joins TRBV7-8 to TRBJ2-1, with no clear D. The V end lost 2 bases, the J end lost 7 bases, and 9 bases lay between the germline ends. This CDR3 contains 13 residues. From germline, CDR1 is SGHVS and CDR2 FQNEAQ.

CDR3 sequence: CASSPRGDQIGNTIYF. CDR3 in DNA: TGTGCCAGCTCACCACGTGGGGACCAGATCGGGAACACCATATATTTT. The J gene is TRBJ1-3, the V gene TRBV18; D is possibly TRBD1 (5 bases). CDR3 length equals 16 residues. Germline V gene sequence: CDR1 KGHSH, CDR2 LQKENI. Trimming left V 1 base short and J 7 bases short, with 17 bases between.

V usage is TRBV7-2 and J usage is TRBJ2-2; D is ambiguous. The CDR3 runs to 12 residues. From germline, CDR1 is SGHTA and CDR2 FQGNSA. The V end was cut by 5 bases, the J end by 2 bases, with 3 bases between. CDR3 in amino acids: CASSDNTGELFF. CDR3 coding DNA: TGTGCCAGCAGCGATAACACCGGGGAGCTGTTTTTT.

The rearrangement joins TRBV11-2 to TRBJ2-4; TRBD1 matches 10 bases. This CDR3 comprises 16 residues. Germline V gives CDR1 SGHAT, CDR2 FQNNGV. The V and J ends lost 5 bases and 2 bases, in that order; junction bases with no gene match: 6. This chain's CDR3 is CASSPDRGVTKNIQYF. For the CDR3, the DNA is TGTGCCAGCAGCCCGGACAGGGGGGTGACCAAAAACATTCAGTACTTC.

This CDR3 is CASSGTGTGVPGNTIYF. CDR3 nucleotide sequence: TGTGCCAGCTCAGGAACCGGGACAGGGGTTCCTGGAAACACCATATATTTT. This rearrangement joins TRBV18 to TRBJ1-3; 10 positions match TRBD1. The CDR3 extends over 17 amino acids. Germline assignment: CDR1 KGHSH and CDR2 LQKENI. The V segment lost 5 bases and the J segment 2 bases; nucleotides outside the gene matches: 9.

This clone was seen once. The chain has TRBV6-5 and TRBJ2-7; the match to TRBD1 covers 8 bases. V lost 0 bases and J lost 6; bases outside the gene matches: 7. CDR1 and CDR2 (germline): MNHEY, SVGAGI. The CDR3 is made up of 15 amino acids. The CDR3 nucleotides are TGTGCCAGCAGTTACTCCCTGGACAGGGCGAGCGAGCAGTACTTC. Amino acid sequence: CASSYSLDRASEQYF.

V and J are TRBV2 and TRBJ2-7, with 10 nucleotides matching TRBD2. J lost 6 bases, V lost 6 bases, and 8 bases had no gene match. In germline, CDR1 is SNHLY, CDR2 FYNNEI. This CDR3 region has 14 residues. The CDR3 DNA reads as TGTGCCAGCAGACCGGGACTAGCGTTGGGCGAGCAGTACTTC. Its protein product is CASRPGLALGEQYF. The whole variable domain, remainder taken from reference TRBV2 and TRBJ2-7, is EPEVTQTPSHQVTQMGQEVILRCVPISNHLYFYWYRQILGQKVEFLVSFYNNEISEKSEIFDDQFSVERPDGSNFTLKIRSTKLEDSAMYFCASRPGLALGEQYFGPGTRLTVT.

The V call is TRBV19, the J call TRBJ2-1; D is perhaps TRBD1 (5 bases). The germline gives CDR1 LNHDA, CDR2 SQIVND (reference sequence). Trimming shortened V by 5 bases and J by 0 bases, and 14 bases separated the two germline ends. The length of the CDR3 is 16 residues. The CDR3 region is CASSQFRGSSYNEQFF. As DNA, the CDR3 is TGTGCCAGTAGTCAATTTAGGGGTTCCTCCTACAATGAGCAGTTCTTC. Based on the CDR3 plus reference TRBV19 and TRBJ2-1, the full variable domain is DGGITQSPKYLFRKEGQNVTLSCEQNLNHDAMYWYRQDPGQGLRLIYYSQIVNDFQKGDIAEGYSVSREKKESFPLTVTSAQKNPTAFYLCASSQFRGSSYNEQFFGPGTRLTVL.